The 12 T cell receptor beta chains reported below all come from one sample, sequenced in a study of OX40 agonist ivuxolimab in advanced cancers. Here immunoSEQ multiplex PCR was the method, and the copy in TCRdb shows in-frame clones only, minus some. The sample carries 80,000 or so clones, around 90% recorded once. The sequencing here drew on CD4+ or CD8+ T cells sorted from blood, taken in a trial of the OX40 agonist ivuxolimab. The source is an adult with an advanced solid tumor such as melanoma, head and neck, liver or kidney cancer.

The J gene is TRBJ2-7, the V gene TRBV6-6; a possible D gene is TRBD1 (6 bases). The V gene lost 2 bases and the J gene lost 3 bases, with 11 bases spanning the gap. This CDR3 comprises 14 residues. Looked up from germline, CDR1 is MNHNY and CDR2 is SVGAGI (reference sequence). CDR3 protein: CASSYSQGSYEQYV. For the CDR3, the DNA is TGTGCCAGCAGTTACAGCCAGGGGAGCTACGAGCAGTACGTC.

The chain uses TRBV28 and TRBJ2-5; TRBD2 matches 10 bases. This CDR3 has 15 amino acids. V trimming: 5 bases; J trimming: 5 bases; junction bases outside the gene matches: 8. CDR1 and CDR2 from the germline V gene are MDHEN and SYDVKM. The CDR3 DNA reads TGTGCCAGCAGTCCAGCGGGAGGGTGGCGGGAGACCCAGTACTTC. It encodes CASSPAGGWRETQYF. Complete variable domain (other parts from reference TRBV28 and TRBJ2-5): DVKVTQSSRYLVKRTGEKVFLECVQDMDHENMFWYRQDPGLGLRLIYFSYDVKMKEKGDIPEGYSVSREKKERFSLILESASTNQTSMYLCASSPAGGWRETQYFGPGTRLLVL.

The V call is TRBV6-4, the J call TRBJ2-3; TRBD2 aligns across 10 bases. CDR1 is MRHNA and CDR2 is SNTAGT in the germline V gene. The trim removed 6 bases at V and 2 bases at J, leaving 8 bases unmatched. The CDR3 runs 16 residues. The CDR3 here is CASSPKAGGPTDTQYF. CDR3 DNA: TGTGCCAGCAGCCCAAAAGCGGGGGGGCCCACAGATACGCAGTATTTT.

The CDR3 DNA sequence: TGTGCCAGCAGTTACGAAAATACGCAGTATTTT. It yields the protein CASSYENTQYF. The chain carries TRBV6-6 and TRBJ2-3; D remains ambiguous. There are 11 residues in the CDR3. V lost 2 bases to trimming and J lost 7 bases, with 4 bases between them. Germline-derived CDR1 and CDR2 are MNHNY and SVGAGI (reference sequence).

This clone has just one count. The chain recombines TRBV7-9 with TRBJ2-1; TRBD2 agrees at 7 bases. Germline V lookup: CDR1 SEHNR, CDR2 FQNEAQ (reference sequence). The CDR3 has 16 amino acids. Trimming cost V 1 base and J 8 bases; bases outside gene matches: 11. Here the CDR3 reads CASSLDPGTTDDEQFF. CDR3 DNA: TGTGCCAGCAGCTTAGATCCCGGGACTACCGACGATGAGCAGTTCTTC.

The chain combines TRBV28 with TRBJ2-1, with 11 bases lining up with TRBD1. V shed 6 bases, J shed 9 bases, and the junction held 10 bases outside the gene matches. Germline CDR1 and CDR2: MDHEN and SYDVKM. The CDR3 has 15 residues. The CDR3 DNA sequence: TGTGCCAGCAGGCAGGGACAGGGGGACGGGAGTGAGCAGTTCTTC. It encodes CASRQGQGDGSEQFF.

This chain connects TRBV28 to TRBJ1-2, with D unresolved. Deletions cut 2 bases from V and 4 bases from J, with 8 bases between. This CDR3 is built from 13 residues. Germline V gives CDR1 MDHEN, CDR2 SYDVKM. CDR3 residues: CASSLERLYGYTF. In DNA form, the CDR3 reads TGTGCCAGCAGTTTAGAACGTCTCTATGGCTACACCTTC.

The CDR3 here is CASSFSGDDTETQYF. The DNA of the CDR3 is TGTGCCAGCAGCTTCAGCGGGGACGATACAGAGACCCAGTACTTC. V usage is TRBV7-9 and J usage is TRBJ2-5; 7 bases fit TRBD2. CDR1 is SEHNR and CDR2 is FQNEAQ in the germline V gene (reference sequence). With V trimmed by 3 bases and J by 4 bases, 8 bases remained unmatched. The CDR3 is 15 amino acids. Supplemented by reference TRBV7-9 and TRBJ2-5, the full variable domain reads DTGVSQNPRHKITKRGQNVTFRCDPISEHNRLYWYRQTLGQGPEFLTYFQNEAQLEKSRLLSDRFSAERPKGSFSTLEIQRTEQGDSAMYLCASSFSGDDTETQYFGPGTRLLVL.

V usage is TRBV5-5 and J usage is TRBJ1-2; TRBD1 might be the D (6 bases). V lost 0 bases and J lost 8, with 20 bases in between. There are 16 residues in the CDR3. Germline CDR1 is SGHKS and CDR2 is YYEKEE (reference sequence). CDR3 loop: CASSLGTGIAWGGYTF. For the CDR3, the DNA is TGTGCCAGCAGCTTGGGAACAGGGATAGCGTGGGGCGGCTACACCTTC.

V gene TRBV7-3 combines with J gene TRBJ2-3; TRBD1 agrees at 9 bases. There are 16 residues in the CDR3. The germline V gene has CDR1 SGHTA and CDR2 FQGTGA. V lost 0 bases and J lost 3; bases outside the gene matches: 4. The CDR3 sequence is CASSLTGTGRTDTQYF. CDR3 DNA sequence: TGTGCCAGCAGCTTAACGGGGACAGGGAGAACAGATACGCAGTATTTT. Drawing the rest from reference TRBV7-3 and TRBJ2-3, the complete variable domain is GAGVSQTPSNKVTEKGKYVELRCDPISGHTALYWYRQSLGQGPEFLIYFQGTGAADDSGLPNDRFFAVRPEGSVSTLKIQRTERGDSAVYLCASSLTGTGRTDTQYFGPGTRLTVL.

The chain uses TRBV14 and TRBJ2-7; TRBD2 matches at 7 bases. Germline V gene lookup returns CDR1 SGHDN and CDR2 FVKESK. This CDR3 has 13 amino acids. V shed 4 bases and J 2 bases; nucleotides not matched to a gene: 2. In DNA form, the CDR3 reads TGTGCCAGCAGCCTCGGGACTACCTACGAGCAGTACTTC. Its translation: CASSLGTTYEQYF.

CDR3 in amino acids: CASSFMGLAGVSAGELFF. The DNA of the CDR3 is TGTGCCAGCAGCTTCATGGGACTAGCGGGGGTCTCGGCCGGGGAGCTGTTTTTT. The gene calls are TRBV5-8 and TRBJ2-2; 14 bases align to TRBD2. The length of the CDR3 is 18 residues. The ends lost 2 bases at V and 6 bases at J; junction bases unmatched: 9. Germline lookup yields CDR1 SGHTS and CDR2 YDEGEE.